The clone carrying this T cell receptor beta chain was seen repeatedly, ten times or more. Its antigen is not identified. The CDR3 consists of 16 residues. Germline V gives CDR1 MNHEY, CDR2 SVGAGI. Trimming pared 6 bases from V and 2 bases from J, leaving 14 bases between. Tagging with unique molecular identifiers was a feature of the TCR beta cDNA libraries. Input populations of roughly 0.95 to 10 million T cells gave rise to 500,000 to 600,000 cDNA molecules. TCRdb re-analysed the PCR reads in MiXCR, keeping a single row per CDR3 protein. The sample carries roughly 180,000 distinct CDR3 sequences, around 28% recorded once. This record belongs to a study of post-analysis software for immune sequencing data. Overall study: The cohort encompassed relapsing-remitting, secondary progressive and progressive-relapsing multiple sclerosis disease courses.

General observations from the study: With TRBV5-6, TRBV5-1 and TRBV20-1 included, about 5 TRBV segments were more frequent in patients than in controls. Samples from a shared batch, those prepared together, strongly co-clustered by F measure. Normalized Chao1 diversity was significantly reduced in patients versus controls.

The clonotype originates from a girl under 18 with multiple sclerosis. The sequenced material came from blood. This sequence joins TRBV6-5 and TRBJ2-6, with TRBD1 as a possible D gene (5 bases). Here the CDR3 reads CASRGTGWTGANVLTF. Here the CDR3 DNA reads TGTGCCAGCAGGGGTACAGGTTGGACTGGGGCCAACGTCCTGACTTTC.